The 28 T cell receptor beta chains below were found in one sample sequenced in a study of blood T cell repertoires in COVID-19. TCRdb keeps only in-frame clones here, not all; method: immunoSEQ multiplex PCR. The sample includes about 90,000 clones, 85% of them seen just once. Sequences were obtained from peripheral blood. Receptor source: a woman between 65 and 79 years old with active or convalescent COVID-19.

The rearrangement uses TRBV18 and TRBJ2-7; TRBD2 aligns across 13 bases. V shed 1 base, J shed 5 bases, and the junction held 2 bases outside the gene matches. This CDR3 comprises 15 residues. Germline-derived CDR1 and CDR2 are KGHSH and LQKENI. The CDR3 protein is CASSPRLAGGNEQYF. The CDR3 DNA follows: TGTGCCAGCTCACCACGACTAGCGGGGGGTAACGAGCAGTACTTC.

The rearrangement joins TRBV5-1 to TRBJ2-1, with TRBD1 matching over 8 bases. Germline assignment: CDR1 SGHRS and CDR2 YFSETQ. J was trimmed by 3 bases and V by 6 bases; bases with no gene match: 8. The CDR3 spans 15 residues. CDR3 bases: TGCGCCAGCACGTCCACAGGGGGAAGCTACAATGAGCAGTTCTTC. It encodes CASTSTGGSYNEQFF.

The V call is TRBV19, the J call TRBJ2-4, with TRBD2 as a possible D gene (6 bases). This CDR3 contains 14 residues. Per germline, CDR1 LNHDA and CDR2 SQIVND (reference sequence). V was clipped by 4 bases and J by 6 bases, with 13 bases between them. The CDR3 sequence is CASSKAQEGNIQYF. As DNA, the CDR3 is TGTGCCAGTAGTAAAGCCCAGGAGGGAAACATTCAGTACTTC.

The chain combines TRBV19 with TRBJ2-1, with 9 bases aligning to TRBD1. CDR3 length: 16 residues. The germline CDR1 and CDR2 sequences are LNHDA and SQIVND (reference sequence). The V segment lost 7 bases and the J segment 3 bases; nucleotides outside the gene matches: 10. The CDR3 protein is CASTPRGDRDYNEQFF. CDR3 bases: TGTGCCAGTACCCCTCGGGGGGACAGGGACTACAATGAGCAGTTCTTC.

The V and J genes are TRBV7-9 and TRBJ2-1, with 7 positions matching TRBD1. The germline V gene has CDR1 SEHNR and CDR2 FQNEAQ (reference sequence). Trimming at V came to 5 bases and at J to 12 bases, leaving 10 bases not matched to a gene. The CDR3 loop spans 13 amino acids. CDR3 sequence: CASSVDRDSLQFF. For the CDR3, the DNA is TGTGCCAGCAGCGTCGACCGGGACAGCTTGCAGTTCTTC.

The V gene is TRBV13, the J gene TRBJ1-2; 11 nucleotides align to TRBD1. Germline loops: CDR1 PRHDT, CDR2 FYEKMQ (reference sequence). CDR3 size: 17 residues. Trimming removed 5 bases from V and 0 bases from J; junction bases left unmatched: 8. The CDR3 nucleotides are TGTGCCAGCAGCCGGAGTGGGACAGGGGGAGCTAACTATGGCTACACCTTC. It encodes CASSRSGTGGANYGYTF.

The rearrangement links TRBV4-2 to TRBJ2-1, with TRBD2 matching 12 bases. The CDR3 runs to 16 residues. V lost 0 bases to trimming and J lost 5 bases; unmatched junction nucleotides: 2. Germline V gives CDR1 LGHNA, CDR2 YNFKEQ. The CDR3 region has the DNA TGTGCCAGCAGCCAAGATCTAGCGGGGGGGGACAATGAGCAGTTCTTC. Encoded protein: CASSQDLAGGDNEQFF.

The rearrangement uses TRBV7-8 and TRBJ1-2; 7 bases map to TRBD1. Trimming took 4 bases from V and 1 from J; bases not matched to a gene: 0. Germline CDR1 and CDR2: SGHVS and FQNEAQ. The CDR3 has 13 residues. The CDR3 sequence is CASSWDSNYGYTF. The CDR3 DNA follows: TGTGCCAGCAGCTGGGACAGTAACTATGGCTACACCTTC.

The rearrangement joins TRBV7-2 to TRBJ1-5, with TRBD1 identical over 7 bases. Germline assignment: CDR1 SGHTA and CDR2 FQGNSA. Unmatched junction bases numbered 4, after V lost 5 bases and J lost 0 bases. This CDR3 has 15 amino acids. CDR3 DNA: TGTGCCAGCAGCAAGGGGGCAAATAGCAATCAGCCCCAGCATTTT. Its translation is CASSKGANSNQPQHF. The complete variable domain, with remaining parts taken from reference TRBV7-2 and TRBJ1-5, reads GAGVSQSPSNKVTEKGKDVELRCDPISGHTALYWYRQSLGQGLEFLIYFQGNSAPDKSGLPSDRFSAERTGGSVSTLTIQRTQQEDSAVYLCASSKGANSNQPQHFGDGTRLSIL.

The rearrangement links TRBV6-5 to TRBJ1-5; 7 bases are a match to TRBD1. Trimming at V came to 6 bases and at J to 3 bases, leaving 5 bases not matched to a gene. The CDR3 length is 14 residues. Per the germline V gene, CDR1 is MNHEY and CDR2 is SVGAGI. The CDR3 loop reads CASSRQGNNQPQHF. CDR3 nucleotides: TGTGCCAGCAGCCGACAGGGTAACAATCAGCCCCAGCATTTT.

The chain carries TRBV11-2 and TRBJ2-7; 13 positions match TRBD2. CDR3 size: 14 residues. Germline assignment: CDR1 SGHAT and CDR2 FQNNGV. V dropped 5 bases and J dropped 4; count of bases not matched to a gene: 2. CDR3 nucleotides: TGTGCCAGCAGCCGACTAGCGGGGGGTTACGAGCAGTACTTC. Its protein product is CASSRLAGGYEQYF.

The V gene is TRBV4-1, the J gene TRBJ2-7, with D tentatively TRBD1 (6 bases). Deletions cut 5 bases from V and 2 bases from J, with 16 bases between. The CDR3 contains 15 residues. The germline gives CDR1 MGHRA, CDR2 YSYEKL. For the CDR3, the DNA is TGCGCCAGCAGCTACGGACAGCCGGAGACCTACGAGCAGTACTTC. Encoded protein: CASSYGQPETYEQYF.

This clone was recorded a few times. V usage is TRBV21-1 and J usage is TRBJ1-6; TRBD1 reflects the table's D call only, with no check against the DNA. TRBV21-1 constitutes a pseudogene. The CDR3 loop spans 16 amino acids. This chain's CDR3 is CASSKDEDRRRSPLHF. DNA of the CDR3: TGTGCCAGCAGCAAAGACGAGGACAGGCGTCGCTCACCCCTCCACTTT.

The chain carries TRBV19 and TRBJ1-3, with no clear D. Germline loops: CDR1 LNHDA, CDR2 SQIVND (reference sequence). CDR3 size: 12 residues. V was clipped by 5 bases and J by 6 bases, with 8 bases between them. The chain's CDR3 is CASSSPLNTIYF. The CDR3 region has the DNA TGTGCCAGTAGTTCTCCACTAAACACCATATATTTT. Complete variable domain (other parts from reference TRBV19 and TRBJ1-3): DGGITQSPKYLFRKEGQNVTLSCEQNLNHDAMYWYRQDPGQGLRLIYYSQIVNDFQKGDIAEGYSVSREKKESFPLTVTSAQKNPTAFYLCASSSPLNTIYFGEGSWLTVV.

The CDR3 DNA sequence: TGTGCCAGCTCACCGGGACAGCTCGACTCTGGAAACACCATATATTTT. Translated: CASSPGQLDSGNTIYF. This chain connects TRBV18 to TRBJ1-3; 7 bases are a match to TRBD1. After removal of 3 bases from V and 0 bases from J, the junction contained 5 bases not matched to a gene. This CDR3 is built from 16 residues. The V gene's germline CDR1 is KGHSH and CDR2 LQKENI.

The chain couples TRBV6-2 or TRBV6-3 to TRBJ1-6; 7 bases line up with TRBD1. The CDR3 contains 15 residues. V gave up 2 bases and J gave up 9 bases; unmatched junction bases: 7. Germline values: CDR1 MNHEY, CDR2 SVGEGT. CDR3 nucleotides: TGTGCCAGCAGTTACCTCCGACAGGGCGCTTCACCCCTCCACTTT. Its translation is CASSYLRQGASPLHF.

V and J are TRBV18 and TRBJ2-5; 11 nucleotides agree with TRBD2. From germline, CDR1 is KGHSH and CDR2 LQKENI. CDR3 length: 15 amino acids. Trimming removed 0 bases from V and 4 bases from J; junction bases left unmatched: 1. CDR3 in amino acids: CASSPPGLAVETQYF. CDR3 nucleotides: TGTGCCAGCTCACCACCGGGACTAGCGGTAGAGACCCAGTACTTC.

The chain combines TRBV21-1 with TRBJ2-7; the table's TRBD2 call for D was not verified on the DNA. TRBV21-1 is a pseudogene. This CDR3 contains 18 residues. As DNA, the CDR3 is TGTGCCAGCAGCAAACGGGTAATTCGGGAGAATAGCACCTACGAGCAGTACTTC. Amino acid sequence: CASSKRVIRENSTYEQYF.

This clone was counted only a few times. The chain couples TRBV2 to TRBJ1-5, with D uncertain. The CDR3 has 14 residues. V was cut by 3 bases and J by 7 bases, with 13 bases left in between. CDR1 is SNHLY, CDR2 FYNNEI, per germline. The CDR3 region has the DNA TGTGCCAGCAGTGAGGGCCAGTCCGACCAGCCCCAGCATTTT. Translated, it gives CASSEGQSDQPQHF.

This clone came up once. The chain employs TRBV28 and TRBJ1-1, with a tentative D call TRBD1 (5 bases). CDR1 and CDR2 from the germline V gene are MDHEN and SYDVKM. This CDR3 region has 18 residues. The germline V and J ends were trimmed by 0 bases and 1 base, with 18 bases remaining between them. Here the CDR3 DNA reads TGTGCCAGCAGTTTATGGCCCGCCTCCTCGGGGGGGAACACTGAAGCTTTCTTT. Its translation is CASSLWPASSGGNTEAFF.

V and J are TRBV28 and TRBJ2-3; 11 nucleotides match TRBD2. Germline lookup yields CDR1 MDHEN and CDR2 SYDVKM. The CDR3 extends over 17 amino acids. The junction had 9 bases not matched to a gene; V was cut back by 4 bases and J by 3 bases. Here the CDR3 reads CASSSWPSGGKTDTQYF. The CDR3 nucleotides are TGTGCCAGCAGTTCTTGGCCTAGCGGGGGGAAGACAGATACGCAGTATTTT.

This clone was counted once. The chain carries TRBV19 and TRBJ1-5, with D perhaps TRBD1 (6 bases). The CDR3 runs 14 residues. Germline V gene sequence: CDR1 LNHDA, CDR2 SQIVND (reference sequence). V gave up 7 bases and J gave up 6 bases, with 16 bases separating them. The CDR3 spells CASTGVGAGQPQHF. CDR3 nucleotide sequence: TGTGCCAGTACTGGGGTGGGGGCTGGTCAGCCCCAGCATTTT. The full variable domain, in which reference TRBV19 and TRBJ1-5 provide the parts outside the CDR3, is DGGITQSPKYLFRKEGQNVTLSCEQNLNHDAMYWYRQDPGQGLRLIYYSQIVNDFQKGDIAEGYSVSREKKESFPLTVTSAQKNPTAFYLCASTGVGAGQPQHFGDGTRLSIL.

This clone was seen once. The chain couples TRBV20-1 to TRBJ1-2; D call uncertain. Trimming took 3 bases from V and 0 from J, leaving 14 bases between them. The CDR3 spans 15 residues. Germline assignment: CDR1 DFQATT and CDR2 SNEGSKA (reference sequence). The DNA of the CDR3 is TGCAGTGCTAGTGTCCTGACTGAGACTAACTATGGCTACACCTTC. This translates into CSASVLTETNYGYTF.

The J gene is TRBJ1-6, the V gene TRBV7-2, with D possibly TRBD1 on 6 matching bases. The CDR3 covers 15 residues. Between the trimmed V and J ends, which lost 3 bases and 7 bases, there was a span of 13 bases. The germline V gene encodes CDR1 SGHTA and CDR2 FQGNSA. CDR3 protein: CASSFYRVGNSPLHF. The CDR3 DNA reads TGTGCCAGCAGCTTCTACAGGGTTGGGAATTCACCCCTCCACTTT.

The chain couples TRBV7-2 to TRBJ1-5; D possibly corresponds to TRBD1 (6 bases). CDR3 length: 14 residues. Germline CDR1 reads SGHTA; CDR2 reads FQGNSA. Trimming took 6 bases from V and 6 from J, leaving 15 bases between them. This CDR3 reads CASSYRGGAQPQHF. In DNA form, the CDR3 reads TGTGCCAGCAGTTACCGGGGGGGCGCTCAGCCCCAGCATTTT.

Note on this clone: Different DNA sequences within this sample yield the same CDR3. The chain joins TRBV7-8 to TRBJ2-7; weak D call: TRBD1 (5 bases). This CDR3 contains 21 residues. V lost 5 bases to trimming and J lost 3 bases, with 35 bases between them. Germline values: CDR1 SGHVS, CDR2 FQNEAQ. CDR3 protein: CASSQTSPPGTTAKAYYEQYF. The CDR3 nucleotides are TGTGCCAGCAGCCAGACGAGCCCCCCGGGTACGACAGCGAAGGCCTACTACGAGCAGTACTTC.

The chain joins TRBV2 to TRBJ2-2; unclear D gene. With 7 bases removed from V and 0 bases from J, the gap between germline ends came to 6 bases. The CDR3 runs to 13 residues. From germline, CDR1 is SNHLY and CDR2 FYNNEI. The CDR3, as DNA: TGTGCCAGCACGTCTCCGAACACCGGGGAGCTGTTTTTT. It codes for CASTSPNTGELFF.

Here the CDR3 reads CASSLMDRAETQYF. The CDR3 region has the DNA TGTGCCAGCAGCCTAATGGACAGGGCGGAGACCCAGTACTTC. This chain links TRBV5-8 with TRBJ2-5; 8 bases agree with TRBD1. J gave up 5 bases and V 4 bases, and 7 bases lay outside the gene matches. CDR3 length: 14 residues. Per the germline V gene, CDR1 is SGHTS and CDR2 is YDEGEE. The complete variable domain, with remaining parts taken from reference TRBV5-8 and TRBJ2-5, reads EAGVTQSPTHLIKTRGQQATLRCSPISGHTSVYWYQQALGLGLQFLLWYDEGEERNRGNFPPRFSGRQFPNYSSELNVNALELEDSALYLCASSLMDRAETQYFGPGTRLLVL.